Listed here are 32 T cell receptor beta chains from one sample, sequenced in a study of blood T cells in healthy people across ages. With a J-beta primer mix and a sample-barcoded 5' primer, a second PCR ran 7 to 11 cycles. TCRdb reprocessed the 5' RACE reads via MiXCR and lists one record per CDR3 protein. Of about 1.7 million distinct CDR3 sequences in the sample, roughly 27% were seen once. Sequencing input: blood. Receptors were obtained from a woman aged 25 to 39 in good health.

Note on this clonotype: One end of the junction does not line up with germline, which may come from a read error. The chain joins TRBV24-1 to TRBJ1-5, with D uncertain. This CDR3 region has 12 residues. Germline loops: CDR1 KGHDR, CDR2 SFDVKD. CDR3 coding DNA: TGTGCCACCTCGGGTAGCAATCAGCTCCAGCATTTT. Its protein product is CATSGSNQLQHF.

This clonotype was counted at least ten times. This chain links TRBV20-1 with TRBJ2-5, with D uncertain. Per the germline V gene, CDR1 is DFQATT and CDR2 is SNEGSKA (reference sequence). Trimming shortened V by 1 base and J by 6 bases, and 12 bases separated the two germline ends. The CDR3 has 13 residues. The CDR3 is CSARGASSQTQYF. CDR3 nucleotides: TGCAGTGCTAGAGGGGCGTCGTCCCAGACCCAGTACTTC.

This clonotype was seen a handful of times. This chain connects TRBV15 to TRBJ2-3, with 10 positions matching TRBD2. CDR1 and CDR2 (germline): LNHNV, YYDKDF (reference sequence). Trimming cost V 0 bases and J 5 bases; bases outside gene matches: 17. The CDR3 loop spans 20 amino acids. CDR3 coding DNA: TGTGCCACCAGCAGAGATCTAGGGACTAGCGCCTTCCGTGGGGGAGATACGCAGTATTTT. Its protein product is CATSRDLGTSAFRGGDTQYF.

The chain joins TRBV5-1 to TRBJ1-1; D is possibly TRBD1 (5 bases). V shed 4 bases and J shed 4 bases, with 11 bases lying between them. Germline CDR1 reads SGHRS; CDR2 reads YFSETQ. There are 13 residues in the CDR3. CDR3 sequence reads: CASSRWGSTEAFF. In DNA form, the CDR3 reads TGCGCCAGCAGCCGGTGGGGGAGCACTGAAGCTTTCTTT. Full variable domain (missing parts from reference TRBV5-1 and TRBJ1-1): KAGVTQTPRYLIKTRGQQVTLSCSPISGHRSVSWYQQTPGQGLQFLFEYFSETQRNKGNFPGRFSGRQFSNSRSEMNVSTLELGDSALYLCASSRWGSTEAFFGQGTRLTVV.

The V gene is TRBV30, the J gene TRBJ2-1; D is ambiguous. Germline V gene lookup returns CDR1 GTSNPN and CDR2 SVGIG (reference sequence). There are 15 residues in the CDR3. V was pared by 4 bases and J by 0 bases, with 13 bases between. CDR3 sequence: CAWKAVASSYNEQFF. CDR3 bases: TGTGCCTGGAAGGCGGTGGCTAGCTCCTACAATGAGCAGTTCTTC.

This clonotype showed up many times. The rearrangement links TRBV11-1 to TRBJ2-7; tentative D call: TRBD1 (6 bases). Trimming took off 2 bases at V and 2 bases at J, with 22 bases between the two ends. The CDR3 is 18 residues long. Germline assignment: CDR1 SGHAT and CDR2 FQDESV (reference sequence). The CDR3: CASSLTSGALLKTYEQYF. DNA for the CDR3: TGTGCCAGCAGCTTAACTTCAGGGGCCCTTCTTAAGACCTACGAGCAGTACTTC.

This rearrangement joins TRBV13 to TRBJ2-1, with 12 bases matching TRBD2. Germline V gene lookup returns CDR1 PRHDT and CDR2 FYEKMQ (reference sequence). This CDR3 spans 17 amino acids. With V trimmed by 2 bases and J by 8 bases, 10 bases remained unmatched. Written as DNA, the CDR3 is TGTGCCAGCAGCTTACCGGCTAGCGGGGGGGCTAGGGATGAGCAGTTCTTC. Encoded protein: CASSLPASGGARDEQFF.

The chain carries TRBV6-2 or TRBV6-3 and TRBJ2-5, with D hard to call. CDR1 is MNHEY and CDR2 is SVGEGT in the germline V gene. CDR3 size: 14 residues. With 1 base removed from V and 1 base from J, the gap between germline ends came to 7 bases. In DNA form, the CDR3 reads TGTGCCAGCAGTTACTTGAGGCTCCAAGAGACCCAGTACTTC. Protein product: CASSYLRLQETQYF.

In this sample, this clonotype turned up a few times. This rearrangement joins TRBV6-5 to TRBJ2-7; D is tentatively TRBD1 or TRBD2 (5 bases each). This CDR3 has 16 residues. Per germline, CDR1 MNHEY and CDR2 SVGAGI. The germline V and J ends were trimmed by 1 base and 5 bases, with 18 bases remaining between them. The CDR3 sequence: CASSYYRDRGYDEQYF. The CDR3 DNA is TGTGCCAGCAGTTACTACCGGGACCGAGGTTACGACGAGCAGTACTTC.

This clonotype was counted between two and nine times. Germline is not matched at one junction end, which may reflect a read error. This sequence joins TRBV15 and TRBJ2-3; D is unclear. This CDR3 region has 12 residues. Per the germline V gene, CDR1 is LNHNV and CDR2 is YYDKDF (reference sequence). CDR3: CAASRDLNTQYF. In DNA form, the CDR3 reads TGTGCCGCCAGCAGAGATCTAAATACGCAGTATTTT.

The chain uses TRBV20-1 and TRBJ1-1; TRBD1 agrees at 10 bases. CDR1 is DFQATT and CDR2 is SNEGSKA in the germline V gene (reference sequence). The CDR3 runs to 13 residues. Unmatched junction bases numbered 6, after V lost 4 bases and J lost 7 bases. CDR3 in amino acids: CSATSGQGHEAFF. The CDR3 DNA sequence: TGCAGTGCTACCTCGGGACAGGGGCATGAAGCTTTCTTT.

The chain carries TRBV28 and TRBJ2-1; TRBD1 is a possible D gene (6 bases). In germline, CDR1 is MDHEN, CDR2 SYDVKM. The V end was cut by 7 bases, the J end by 10 bases, with 23 bases between. CDR3 length: 15 amino acids. In nucleotides, the CDR3 is TGTGCCAGCAACAAACCCGGGACATTCGTTTACGAGCAGTTCTTC. Its translation: CASNKPGTFVYEQFF. The complete variable domain, with remaining parts taken from reference TRBV28 and TRBJ2-1, reads DVKVTQSSRYLVKRTGEKVFLECVQDMDHENMFWYRQDPGLGLRLIYFSYDVKMKEKGDIPEGYSVSREKKERFSLILESASTNQTSMYLCASNKPGTFVYEQFFGPGTRLTVL.

In its sample, this clonotype was seen a few times. The rearrangement links TRBV7-6 to TRBJ1-4; tentative D call: TRBD1 (6 bases). The V gene's germline CDR1 is SGHVS and CDR2 FNYEAQ. The CDR3 covers 13 residues. V lost 2 bases and J lost 14, with 15 bases in between. The CDR3 here is CASSLNPAGGLFF. The CDR3 nucleotides read TGTGCCAGCAGCTTAAACCCGGCCGGGGGCCTGTTTTTT.

This clonotype was counted once. This rearrangement joins TRBV12-3 or TRBV12-4 to TRBJ2-3; 12 bases map to TRBD2. The CDR3 is 17 residues long. Trimming removed 4 bases from V and 0 bases from J; junction bases left unmatched: 5. CDR3 sequence: CASSSTSGGSSTDTQYF. The CDR3 nucleotides are TGTGCCAGCAGTTCGACTAGCGGGGGCTCTAGCACAGATACGCAGTATTTT.

The genes are TRBV20-1 and TRBJ2-1; no firm D call. There are 10 residues in the CDR3. Trimming shortened V by 6 bases and J by 7 bases, and 7 bases separated the two germline ends. Germline V CDR1 and CDR2: DFQATT, SNEGSKA (reference sequence). As DNA, the CDR3 is TGCAGTGCACTAAAAAATGAGCAGTTCTTC. As protein: CSALKNEQFF.

The chain has TRBV4-1 and TRBJ2-4; either TRBD1 or TRBD2 may fit D (5 bases each). The assigned J gene may be wrong: the sequence end matches TRBJ2-7 better. CDR1 and CDR2 from the germline V gene are MGHRA and YSYEKL. The CDR3 length is 14 residues. For the CDR3, the DNA is TGCGCCAGCAGCCTAGGGCGAGGGGCGGTCGAGCAGTACTTC. Amino acid sequence: CASSLGRGAVEQYF.

This clonotype was counted only a few times. The chain employs TRBV15 and TRBJ2-3, with D possibly being TRBD1 or TRBD2 (6 bases each). Germline assignment: CDR1 LNHNV and CDR2 YYDKDF (reference sequence). Trimming left V 8 bases short and J 14 bases short, with 20 bases between. CDR3 length: 12 residues. As DNA, the CDR3 is TGTGCCACCTCAGGGGCTTGGGGGGATACGTATTTT. It yields the protein CATSGAWGDTYF.

The V gene is TRBV5-5, the J gene TRBJ2-3; 9 bases align to TRBD2. CDR1 is SGHKS and CDR2 is YYEKEE in the germline V gene (reference sequence). The CDR3 totals 17 residues. V dropped 0 bases and J dropped 2; count of bases not matched to a gene: 7. DNA of the CDR3: TGTGCCAGCAGCTTGGCGTCTAGCGGGGCGCCCACAGATACGCAGTATTTT. This encodes CASSLASSGAPTDTQYF.

CDR3: CASSQGTGQLNQPQHF. CDR3 nucleotides: TGTGCCAGCAGCCAAGGTACCGGACAACTCAATCAGCCCCAGCATTTT. V usage is TRBV3-1 and J usage is TRBJ1-5; TRBD1 is a possible D gene (5 bases). The CDR3 consists of 16 residues. CDR1 LGHDT and CDR2 YNNKEL come from the germline V gene (reference sequence). Trimming shortened V by 1 base and J by 3 bases, and 13 bases separated the two germline ends.

This clonotype was seen only a few times. The rearrangement joins TRBV7-3 to TRBJ2-3; D remains unclear. CDR1 and CDR2 (germline): SGHTA, FQGTGA. Trimming cost V 1 base and J 4 bases, with 6 bases left between them. This CDR3 is 13 amino acids long. CDR3 region: CASSLRLPDTQYF. The CDR3 DNA sequence: TGTGCCAGCAGCTTAAGGCTTCCAGATACGCAGTATTTT.

The CDR3 DNA follows: TGTGCCAGCAGAACAGGGGGCTCTGGAAACACCATATATTTT. Its translation: CASRTGGSGNTIYF. The V call is TRBV6-1, the J call TRBJ1-3, with TRBD1 identical over 8 bases. Unmatched junction bases numbered 1, after V lost 6 bases and J lost 0 bases. The CDR3 has 14 amino acids. Germline assignment: CDR1 MNHNS and CDR2 SASEGT.

With respect to this clonotype: A much larger clone sits a single nucleotide away, making a read error possible. The V call is TRBV4-3, the J call TRBJ2-7; possibly TRBD2 for D (6 bases). V lost 4 bases, J lost 7 bases, and 26 bases lay in between. Germline V gene sequence: CDR1 LGHNA, CDR2 YSLEER. This CDR3 region has 17 residues. The CDR3 protein is CASSPSPGSGSYNEQYF. The CDR3 nucleotides are TGCGCCAGCAGCCCATCCCCCGGGAGCGGTTCCTACAATGAGCAGTACTTC.

This clonotype was seen a handful of times. The rearrangement joins TRBV12-3 or TRBV12-4 to TRBJ2-7, with D maybe TRBD2 (5 bases). V was clipped by 4 bases and J by 1 base, with 11 bases between them. CDR3 size: 14 residues. CDR3: CASSCTSRSYEQYF. The CDR3, as DNA: TGTGCCAGCAGTTGTACTAGTAGGTCCTACGAGCAGTACTTC.

The CDR3 sequence is CASSSSRGRRQETQYF. The CDR3, as DNA: TGTGCCAGCAGCTCTAGCAGGGGACGCAGGCAAGAGACCCAGTACTTC. The chain couples TRBV7-2 to TRBJ2-5, with D perhaps matching TRBD1 (6 bases). With 4 bases removed from V and 2 bases from J, the gap between germline ends came to 17 bases. The germline V gene encodes CDR1 SGHTA and CDR2 FQGNSA. The CDR3 is 16 amino acids.

The J gene is TRBJ1-2, the V gene TRBV6-5, with TRBD1 matching over 8 bases. The J segment lost 7 bases and the V segment lost 5 bases, leaving 9 bases of the junction unmatched. There are 14 residues in the CDR3. Germline values: CDR1 MNHEY, CDR2 SVGAGI. The CDR3 nucleotides read TGTGCCAGCAGTCCCGGGACAGGATATTTTGGCTACACCTTC. Amino acids: CASSPGTGYFGYTF.

The V call is TRBV20-1, the J call TRBJ1-2; a possible D gene is TRBD1 (5 bases). This CDR3 is 14 amino acids long. Germline CDR1 and CDR2: DFQATT and SNEGSKA (reference sequence). Deletions cut 6 bases from V and 5 bases from J, with 19 bases between. CDR3 sequence (DNA): TGCAGTGCAACCGTGGGGGACGGCGGTTATGGCTACACCTTC. Protein product: CSATVGDGGYGYTF.

This clonotype was recorded at least ten times. The V call is TRBV7-8, the J call TRBJ2-1; TRBD1 might be the D (6 bases). Trimming pared 4 bases from V and 3 bases from J, leaving 13 bases between. This CDR3 has 15 amino acids. CDR1 SGHVS and CDR2 FQNEAQ come from the germline V gene. CDR3 residues: CASSSGTGIYNEQFF. The CDR3 DNA reads TGTGCCAGCAGCTCCGGTACAGGGATCTACAATGAGCAGTTCTTC. Using reference TRBV7-8 and TRBJ2-1 for the parts outside the CDR3, the full variable domain is GAGVSQSPRYKVAKRGQDVALRCDPISGHVSLFWYQQALGQGPEFLTYFQNEAQLDKSGLPSDRFFAERPEGSVSTLKIQRTQQEDSAVYLCASSSGTGIYNEQFFGPGTRLTVL.

The sample holds a few counts of this clonotype. The chain links TRBV10-3 to TRBJ1-1, with D possibly being TRBD1 (5 bases). The CDR3 contains 13 residues. The V and J ends lost 6 bases and 0 bases respectively, with 8 bases between them. Germline lookup yields CDR1 ENHRY and CDR2 SYGVKD. DNA of the CDR3: TGTGCCATCAGCGGGACGGTGAACACTGAAGCTTTCTTT. Translating gives CAISGTVNTEAFF.

The V and J genes are TRBV3-1 and TRBJ1-3; D unresolved. This CDR3 has 15 residues. Germline values: CDR1 LGHDT, CDR2 YNNKEL (reference sequence). Trimming removed 0 bases from V and 0 bases from J, with 6 bases in between. CDR3 nucleotides: TGTGCCAGCAGCCAAGACAGGATCTCTGGAAACACCATATATTTT. This codes for CASSQDRISGNTIYF.

This clonotype has ten or more counts. The chain has TRBV7-6 and TRBJ2-7; tentatively, D is TRBD1 or TRBD2 (5 bases each). Per the germline V gene, CDR1 is SGHVS and CDR2 is FNYEAQ. V was clipped by 5 bases and J by 0 bases, with 11 bases between them. The CDR3 is 14 amino acids. The CDR3 DNA is TGTGCCAGCAGCGAGGGACGGTACTCCTACGAGCAGTACTTC. Amino acids: CASSEGRYSYEQYF.

This chain joins TRBV6-5 and TRBJ2-6; 10 nucleotides match TRBD2. Germline CDR1 MNHEY, CDR2 SVGAGI. This CDR3 is built from 19 residues. V shed 2 bases and J 2 bases; nucleotides not matched to a gene: 9. The CDR3 protein is CASSYPTEAGGPGANVLTF. The DNA of the CDR3 is TGTGCCAGCAGTTACCCTACGGAAGCGGGGGGGCCTGGGGCCAACGTCCTGACTTTC.

In the case of this clonotype: With a much larger clone just one base away, this may be a read error. The V call is TRBV12-3 or TRBV12-4, the J call TRBJ2-6, with 8 bases identical to TRBD2. The CDR3 runs to 18 residues. The CDR3 spells CASSPQRASGPGANVRTF. The CDR3 DNA sequence: TGTGCCAGCAGTCCCCAACGGGCTAGCGGGCCTGGGGCCAACGTCCGGACTTTC.